This passage covers 15 T cell receptor beta chains from one sample sequenced in a study of blood T cell repertoires in COVID-19. Generated by immunoSEQ multiplex PCR, the TCRdb table keeps only in-frame clones and is missing some. The sample lists over 150,000 clones, 83% occurring once. The sample comprised peripheral blood. Source of these receptors: a woman older than 75 with acute or convalescent COVID-19.

The chain couples TRBV5-1 to TRBJ1-1; no definite D call. This CDR3 has 16 residues. The V end was cut by 0 bases, the J end by 1 base, with 13 bases between. Germline CDR1 is SGHRS and CDR2 is YFSETQ. The CDR3 loop is CASSLEARVSNTEAFF. The CDR3 region has the DNA TGCGCCAGCAGCTTGGAAGCCCGCGTCTCGAACACTGAAGCTTTCTTT.

The chain joins TRBV3-1 (or the pseudogene TRBV3-2) to TRBJ2-5, with D unclear. The germline V gene has CDR1 LGHDT and CDR2 YNNKEL (reference sequence). The CDR3 runs 17 residues. Between the trimmed V and J ends, which lost 4 bases and 5 bases, there was a span of 23 bases. This CDR3 reads CASSPSRKTETRETQYF. CDR3 DNA sequence: TGTGCCAGCAGCCCTTCCCGTAAAACGGAGACTCGGGAGACCCAGTACTTC.

This chain connects TRBV5-4 to TRBJ1-2; D is perhaps TRBD1 (5 bases). Trimming shortened V by 4 bases and J by 5 bases, and 12 bases separated the two germline ends. Germline values: CDR1 SGHNT, CDR2 YYREEE (reference sequence). The length of the CDR3 is 13 residues. The CDR3 DNA is TGTGCCAGCAGCCCGGGGGTTGGATATGGCTACACCTTC. It specifies CASSPGVGYGYTF. The full variable domain, completed using reference TRBV5-4 and TRBJ1-2, is ETGVTQSPTHLIKTRGQQVTLRCSSQSGHNTVSWYQQALGQGPQFIFQYYREEENGRGNFPPRFSGLQFPNYSSELNVNALELDDSALYLCASSPGVGYGYTFGSGTRLTVV.

The chain uses TRBV18 and TRBJ2-2; the D is unclear. Per germline, CDR1 KGHSH and CDR2 LQKENI. This CDR3 spans 15 amino acids. Trimming cost V 3 bases and J 7 bases, with 15 bases left between them. DNA of the CDR3: TGTGCCAGCTCACCTGGCGGAAGGCAAGACGGGGAGCTGTTTTTT. Protein product: CASSPGGRQDGELFF.

The rearrangement joins TRBV7-9 to TRBJ1-1, with D perhaps matching TRBD1 (6 bases). CDR3 length: 14 residues. Germline CDR1 and CDR2: SEHNR and FQNEAQ (reference sequence). The V end lost 0 bases, the J end lost 1 base, and 6 bases lay between the germline ends. The CDR3 here is CASSLATGNTEAFF. Here the CDR3 DNA reads TGTGCCAGCAGCTTAGCGACAGGGAACACTGAAGCTTTCTTT. The full variable domain, completed using reference TRBV7-9 and TRBJ1-1, is DTGVSQNPRHKITKRGQNVTFRCDPISEHNRLYWYRQTLGQGPEFLTYFQNEAQLEKSRLLSDRFSAERPKGSFSTLEIQRTEQGDSAMYLCASSLATGNTEAFFGQGTRLTVV.

This chain uses TRBV19 with TRBJ2-6; the D is unclear. This CDR3 is built from 19 residues. Trimming took off 3 bases at V and 0 bases at J, with 18 bases between the two ends. CDR1 LNHDA and CDR2 SQIVND come from the germline V gene (reference sequence). As DNA, the CDR3 is TGTGCCAGTAGTATGCCCATTGCGCGCGTGAGCTCTGGGGCCAACGTCCTGACTTTC. It yields the protein CASSMPIARVSSGANVLTF.

This sequence joins TRBV9 and TRBJ2-1; D call uncertain. Germline V gives CDR1 SGDLS, CDR2 YYNGEE. The ends were cut back, 0 bases at V and 0 bases at J, with 7 bases in the middle. The CDR3 spans 15 residues. In DNA form, the CDR3 reads TGTGCCAGCAGCGTAGGCGGCGCCTCCTACAATGAGCAGTTCTTC. Protein: CASSVGGASYNEQFF.

The chain employs TRBV15 and TRBJ1-1; no reliable D call. Germline CDR1 is LNHNV and CDR2 is YYDKDF (reference sequence). This CDR3 has 15 residues. Trimming stripped 8 bases from V and 1 base from J, with 17 bases between. The CDR3 DNA is TGTGCCACCTTACGACCGGGAGCCCCGAACACTGAAGCTTTCTTT. The encoded protein is CATLRPGAPNTEAFF.

This chain links TRBV27 with TRBJ2-5; no reliable D call. Trimming shortened V by 2 bases and J by 1 base, and 5 bases separated the two germline ends. Germline CDR1 MNHEY, CDR2 SMNVEV (reference sequence). The CDR3 is 13 amino acids. This chain's CDR3 is CASSLRVQETQYF. CDR3 nucleotides: TGTGCCAGCAGTTTACGGGTCCAAGAGACCCAGTACTTC.

The chain recombines TRBV6-5 with TRBJ1-1, with TRBD1 matching over 10 bases. CDR3 length: 15 amino acids. The V gene end was trimmed by 6 bases and the J gene end by 1 base; junction bases not matched to a gene: 5. Germline V CDR1 and CDR2: MNHEY, SVGAGI. CDR3: CASSRQGAPNTEAFF. As DNA, the CDR3 is TGTGCCAGCAGCCGACAGGGGGCGCCGAACACTGAAGCTTTCTTT.

This chain connects TRBV3-1 (or the pseudogene TRBV3-2) to TRBJ2-3; no definite D call. There are 15 residues in the CDR3. The V end was cut by 4 bases, the J end by 2 bases, with 13 bases between. The germline gives CDR1 LGHDT, CDR2 YNNKEL (reference sequence). The CDR3 DNA sequence: TGTGCCAGCAGCCTCGGCTCCGGGTTCACAGATACGCAGTATTTT. It specifies CASSLGSGFTDTQYF.

This chain joins TRBV28 and TRBJ1-5; TRBD1 might be the D (5 bases). The CDR3 is 14 residues long. Germline assignment: CDR1 MDHEN and CDR2 SYDVKM. Deletions cut 7 bases from V and 5 bases from J, with 15 bases between. The chain's CDR3 is CASMFQGVHQPQHF. For the CDR3, the DNA is TGTGCCAGCATGTTTCAAGGGGTGCATCAGCCCCAGCATTTT.

This rearrangement joins TRBV27 to TRBJ1-1; D not resolved. The CDR3 length is 13 residues. Trimming left V 5 bases short and J 4 bases short, with 11 bases between. Germline CDR1 MNHEY, CDR2 SMNVEV (reference sequence). The CDR3 region is CASSTRRGTEAFF. For the CDR3, the DNA is TGTGCCAGCAGTACCCGCCGGGGCACTGAAGCTTTCTTT.

This chain connects TRBV19 to TRBJ1-4, with 7 bases identical to TRBD1. Per germline, CDR1 LNHDA and CDR2 SQIVND (reference sequence). Trimming cost V 0 bases and J 10 bases; bases outside gene matches: 5. CDR3 size: 14 residues. The CDR3 DNA reads as TGTGCCAGTAGTATAGAGGGGACAGCGATAAAACTGTTTTTT. Amino acid sequence: CASSIEGTAIKLFF.

The chain couples TRBV30 to TRBJ1-2; weak D call: TRBD1 (5 bases). Trimming took 4 bases from V and 8 from J, leaving 20 bases between them. CDR1 is GTSNPN and CDR2 is SVGIG in the germline V gene (reference sequence). The CDR3 spans 14 residues. The CDR3 reads CAWTGDSRIQGYTF. The DNA of the CDR3 is TGTGCCTGGACTGGGGACTCAAGAATTCAAGGCTACACCTTC.